These 10 T cell receptor beta chains share one sample of origin, sequenced in a study of neurological immune-mediated disorders. One entry per CDR3 protein, called by TCRdb with MiXCR from the 5' RACE reads. Altogether approximately 39,000 distinct CDR3 sequences are present, 7% to 8.5% being singletons, with the ten largest covering 5.5% to 6.5%. Material for sequencing was CD4+ T cells from blood. These receptors were taken from a man in his fifties in good health.

This clonotype showed up many times. The gene calls are TRBV5-1 and TRBJ2-1; D call uncertain. CDR3 length equals 12 residues. Trimming left V 6 bases short and J 8 bases short, with 12 bases between. Per germline, CDR1 SGHRS and CDR2 YFSETQ. The CDR3 sequence is CASTTSRDEQFF. CDR3 nucleotide sequence: TGCGCCAGCACGACGAGTAGGGATGAGCAGTTCTTC.

Concerning this clonotype: It may be a read error: a sequence one base away is much more abundant. The V gene is TRBV28, the J gene TRBJ2-7; tentative D call: TRBD2 (5 bases). V lost 1 base, J lost 7 bases, and 17 bases lay in between. The length of the CDR3 is 15 residues. Germline assignment: CDR1 MDHEN and CDR2 SYDVKM. CDR3 in DNA: TGTGCCAGCAGTTTATATCTAGTGGGAGCTCGGGAGCAGTACTTC. This sequence encodes CASSLYLVGAREQYF.

This clonotype was found many times. The gene calls are TRBV9 and TRBJ2-6; 10 nucleotides match TRBD1. Unmatched junction bases numbered 6, after V lost 2 bases and J lost 4 bases. This CDR3 is 17 amino acids long. Looked up from germline, CDR1 is SGDLS and CDR2 is YYNGEE. CDR3 in amino acids: CASSVGTGVSGANVLTF. The CDR3 DNA follows: TGTGCCAGCAGCGTCGGGACAGGGGTATCAGGGGCCAACGTCCTGACTTTC.

This clonotype was recorded at least ten times. The chain is built from TRBV5-5 and TRBJ2-4, with 7 positions matching TRBD1. V gave up 4 bases and J gave up 5 bases; unmatched junction bases: 6. CDR1 SGHKS and CDR2 YYEKEE come from the germline V gene (reference sequence). The CDR3 sequence is 14 residues long. DNA for the CDR3: TGTGCCAGCAGCCGACAGGGAGCGGAAAACATTCAGTACTTC. Protein product: CASSRQGAENIQYF.

This clonotype was recorded many times. In DNA, the CDR3 is TGCGCCAGCAGCCAAGAAGTCGATCAGCCCCAGCATTTT. This translates into CASSQEVDQPQHF. The rearrangement joins TRBV4-3 to TRBJ1-5; D ambiguous. Trimming took 0 bases from V and 5 from J, leaving 5 bases between them. This CDR3 comprises 13 residues. CDR1 LGHNA and CDR2 YSLEER come from the germline V gene.

This clonotype was seen many times. The chain joins TRBV7-2 to TRBJ1-3; D is ambiguous. Germline values: CDR1 SGHTA, CDR2 FQGNSA. The ends were cut back, 2 bases at V and 0 bases at J, with 11 bases in the middle. CDR3 size: 16 residues. CDR3 bases: TGTGCCAGCAGCTTATCAGCACTCCCCTCTGGAAACACCATATATTTT. Its translation: CASSLSALPSGNTIYF.

This clonotype was seen repeatedly, ten times or more. The chain is built from TRBV5-1 and TRBJ2-1; 9 bases map to TRBD2. V trimming: 0 bases; J trimming: 8 bases; junction bases outside the gene matches: 12. This CDR3 spans 17 amino acids. CDR1 and CDR2 (germline): SGHRS, YFSETQ. CDR3 residues: CASSLAYGTSISDEQFF. DNA for the CDR3: TGCGCCAGCAGCTTGGCGTATGGGACTAGCATTTCCGATGAGCAGTTCTTC.

This clonotype was counted ten times or more. The CDR3 loop reads CASSFTSSTGELFF. The CDR3 DNA reads as TGCGCCAGCAGCTTTACTAGCAGTACCGGGGAGCTGTTTTTT. The chain joins TRBV5-1 to TRBJ2-2; perhaps TRBD2 as D (6 bases). The CDR3 has 14 residues. Germline-derived CDR1 and CDR2 are SGHRS and YFSETQ. Trimming shortened V by 2 bases and J by 5 bases, and 10 bases separated the two germline ends.

The chain has TRBV20-1 and TRBJ2-1, with TRBD2 identical over 11 bases. Germline values: CDR1 DFQATT, CDR2 SNEGSKA (reference sequence). V lost 5 bases and J lost 0; bases outside the gene matches: 6. This CDR3 has 16 residues. CDR3 bases: TGCAGTGCTCGCCGTAGCGGGGGGGCCTCCTACAATGAGCAGTTCTTC. Protein product: CSARRSGGASYNEQFF.

This chain uses TRBV10-3 with TRBJ2-7, with TRBD1 matching 10 bases. CDR1 is ENHRY and CDR2 is SYGVKD in the germline V gene. The junction had 4 bases not matched to a gene; V was cut back by 6 bases and J by 5 bases. This CDR3 is built from 13 residues. CDR3 loop: CAISGDRGDEQYF. The CDR3 bases are TGTGCCATCAGCGGGGACAGGGGCGACGAGCAGTACTTC.